This is a list of T cell receptor beta chains from one sample in a study of T cells in Graves' hyperthyroidism and ophthalmopathy. TCRdb re-derived calls from the multiplex PCR reads in MiXCR, one entry per CDR3 protein. In the table there are 800,000 or so distinct CDR3 sequences, approximately 40% of which are singletons. Input material: blood. The receptors here all came from a man between 18 and 29 years old with Graves' hyperthyroidism. Both conserved end residues are part of each CDR3. A D gene is named only where the DNA matches it firmly. Rows may omit the clone size; those that give it use once, few, many or a size class.

v_call,clone_size,j_call,d_call,cdr3_aa,cdr3_nt
TRBV24-1,many,TRBJ2-6,TRBD1,CATSEGTGASSGANVLTF,TGTGCCACCAGTGAGGGAACAGGGGCTTCCTCTGGGGCCAACGTCCTGACTTTC
TRBV29-1,few,TRBJ2-7,TRBD1,CSVARDRGDEQYF,TGCAGCGTCGCACGGGACAGGGGGGACGAGCAGTACTTC
TRBV4-1,few,TRBJ2-2,NA,CASSPTHGATGELFF,TGCGCCAGCAGCCCAACCCACGGGGCCACCGGGGAGCTGTTTTTT
TRBV19,many,TRBJ1-5,NA,CASSIWGASNQPQHF,TGTGCCAGTAGTATTTGGGGGGCCAGCAATCAGCCCCAGCATTTT
TRBV29-1,many,TRBJ1-2,NA,CSARETNGYTF,TGCAGCGCGCGAGAGACCAATGGCTACACCTTC
TRBV2,NA,TRBJ2-7,TRBD1,CASSADRGLYF,TGTGCCAGCAGTGCCGACAGGGGGCTGTACTTC
TRBV7-8,NA,TRBJ2-7,NA,CASSLLMGEVTYEQYF,TGTGCCAGCAGCTTATTAATGGGGGAGGTTACCTACGAGCAGTACTTC
TRBV19,many,TRBJ1-5,NA,CASGLRSNQPQHF,TGTGCCAGCGGCCTCCGCAGCAATCAGCCCCAGCATTTT
TRBV4-3,few,TRBJ1-5,NA,CASSQEYTSQPQHF,TGCGCCAGCAGCCAAGAATACACGTCCCAGCCCCAGCATTTT
TRBV20-1,NA,TRBJ2-3,NA,CSARGAGSTDTQYF,TGCAGTGCTAGAGGGGCAGGGAGCACAGATACGCAGTATTTT
TRBV7-8,many,TRBJ1-5,NA,CASSAQGGNQPQHF,TGTGCCAGTAGTGCCCAGGGAGGCAATCAGCCCCAGCATTTT
TRBV5-4,NA,TRBJ1-1,TRBD1,CASSFSDRGPMNTEAFF,TGTGCCAGCAGCTTCAGCGACAGGGGACCCATGAACACTGAAGCTTTCTTT
TRBV7-9,many,TRBJ1-3,NA,CASTDSGNTIYF,TGTGCCAGCACGGACTCTGGAAACACCATATATTTT
TRBV29-1,NA,TRBJ2-7,TRBD2,CSVAPLTLAGQSSEQYF,TGCAGCGTTGCCCCTTTGACACTAGCGGGACAGTCGTCCGAGCAGTACTTC
TRBV2,NA,TRBJ2-5,NA,CASRTGPNQPQYF,TGTGCCAGCAGAACAGGGCCGAATCAGCCCCAGTACTTC
TRBV7-2,few,TRBJ2-7,NA,CASSLNTEKSYEQYF,TGTGCCAGCAGCTTGAACACTGAGAAGTCCTACGAGCAGTACTTC
TRBV20-1,NA,TRBJ2-7,NA,CSASRQRASDEQYF,TGCAGTGCTAGTCGACAGAGGGCTTCTGACGAGCAGTACTTC
TRBV12-3/TRBV12-4,few,TRBJ1-5,NA,CASSFDTLYSNQPQHF,TGTGCCAGCAGTTTTGACACCCTCTATAGCAATCAGCCCCAGCATTTT
TRBV12-3/TRBV12-4,NA,TRBJ1-5,NA,CASGGVGDQPQHF,TGTGCTAGTGGTGGGGTGGGGGATCAGCCCCAGCATTTT
TRBV5-4,NA,TRBJ2-7,NA,CATTIRDGADEQYF,TGTGCCACCACAATCCGGGACGGAGCAGACGAGCAGTACTTC
TRBV3-1,NA,TRBJ1-5,NA,CASSPGGSYSNQPQHF,TGTGCCAGCAGCCCGGGGGGGTCCTATAGCAATCAGCCCCAGCATTTT
TRBV28,few,TRBJ1-4,NA,CASTTAVKGNEKLFF,TGTGCCAGCACCACCGCGGTGAAGGGAAATGAAAAACTGTTTTTT
TRBV6-2/TRBV6-3,once,TRBJ1-5,NA,CASRGIEQPQHF,TGTGCCAGCAGGGGGATTGAGCAGCCCCAGCATTTT
TRBV6-5,few,TRBJ1-3,NA,CASGKTTNTIYF,TGTGCCAGCGGAAAGACTACAAACACCATATATTTT
TRBV7-9,few,TRBJ2-7,TRBD2,CASSPGLEPDEQYF,TGTGCCAGCAGCCCGGGACTAGAGCCAGACGAGCAGTACTTC